These 20 T cell receptor beta chains originate from one sample sequenced in a study of T cell responses to AZD1222 COVID-19 vaccine. Profiling relied on immunoSEQ multiplex PCR, and the TCRdb table lists in-frame clones only, not all of them. The table lists approximately 90,000 clones, roughly 89% of them singletons, with roughly 4% in the top ten. This material consisted of peripheral blood, taken on day 0 of AZD1222 vaccination. These TCRs come from an adult in good health.

The rearrangement uses TRBV19 and TRBJ2-7, with a weak D call TRBD1 (6 bases). The germline gives CDR1 LNHDA, CDR2 SQIVND (reference sequence). This CDR3 comprises 15 residues. Trimming took off 3 bases at V and 1 base at J, with 13 bases between the two ends. This chain's CDR3 is CASSIQGSLSYEQYF. CDR3 nucleotide sequence: TGTGCCAGTAGTATCCAGGGGTCCCTATCCTACGAGCAGTACTTC. The variable domain in full, with the rest retrieved from reference TRBV19 and TRBJ2-7, is DGGITQSPKYLFRKEGQNVTLSCEQNLNHDAMYWYRQDPGQGLRLIYYSQIVNDFQKGDIAEGYSVSREKKESFPLTVTSAQKNPTAFYLCASSIQGSLSYEQYFGPGTRLTVT.

The chain has TRBV9 and TRBJ2-2; 10 bases map to TRBD2. Germline CDR1 reads SGDLS; CDR2 reads YYNGEE. The CDR3 spans 16 residues. The V and J ends lost 1 base and 2 bases, in that order; junction bases with no gene match: 2. The CDR3 sequence is CASSVLAGDNTGELFF. The DNA for the CDR3 is TGTGCCAGCAGCGTACTAGCGGGGGACAACACCGGGGAGCTGTTTTTT.

The chain carries TRBV28 and TRBJ1-2, with unresolved D. This CDR3 contains 12 residues. Germline V gene lookup returns CDR1 MDHEN and CDR2 SYDVKM. The V gene lost 2 bases and the J gene lost 4 bases, with 5 bases spanning the gap. The CDR3 region is CASSLTAYGYTF. CDR3 bases: TGTGCCAGCAGTTTAACGGCCTATGGCTACACCTTC.

The chain uses TRBV4-1 and TRBJ2-1, with 7 positions matching TRBD2. V was pared by 2 bases and J by 2 bases, with 3 bases of the junction left unmatched. The CDR3 sequence is 15 residues long. Germline V gene lookup returns CDR1 MGHRA and CDR2 YSYEKL. CDR3 sequence: CASSQQAGTYNEQFF. Here the CDR3 DNA reads TGCGCCAGCAGCCAACAAGCGGGGACCTACAATGAGCAGTTCTTC.

The genes are TRBV29-1 and TRBJ1-4; D gene ambiguous. V was trimmed by 3 bases and J by 0 bases, leaving 5 bases between them. The germline CDR1 and CDR2 sequences are SQVTM and ANQGSEA. The CDR3 has 13 amino acids. In DNA, the CDR3 is TGCAGCGTTGAGGTTGCAACTAATGAAAAACTGTTTTTT. Translated: CSVEVATNEKLFF.

The rearrangement links TRBV6-2 or TRBV6-3 to TRBJ2-1; D could derive from TRBD1 or TRBD2 (5 bases each). CDR1 is MNHEY, CDR2 SVGEGT, per germline. The CDR3 length is 17 residues. Deletions cut 0 bases from V and 4 bases from J, with 16 bases between. The DNA for the CDR3 is TGTGCCAGCAGTTACTCGCGAGCCGGGGCCCAATACAATGAGCAGTTCTTC. Its protein product is CASSYSRAGAQYNEQFF.

The rearrangement joins TRBV7-2 to TRBJ1-1; D ambiguous. The V and J ends lost 5 bases and 6 bases respectively, with 22 bases between them. Germline V gene sequence: CDR1 SGHTA, CDR2 FQGNSA. This CDR3 spans 16 amino acids. In DNA, the CDR3 is TGTGCCAGCAGCCTGGGGTCCCTCACCCCCTTAGCTGAAGCTTTCTTT. Protein sequence: CASSLGSLTPLAEAFF. The whole variable domain, remainder taken from reference TRBV7-2 and TRBJ1-1, is GAGVSQSPSNKVTEKGKDVELRCDPISGHTALYWYRQSLGQGLEFLIYFQGNSAPDKSGLPSDRFSAERTGGSVSTLTIQRTQQEDSAVYLCASSLGSLTPLAEAFFGQGTRLTVV.

The gene calls are TRBV5-1 and TRBJ2-2; D unclear. This CDR3 region has 13 residues. Germline CDR1 and CDR2: SGHRS and YFSETQ. With 0 bases removed from V and 4 bases from J, the gap between germline ends came to 4 bases. CDR3 sequence reads: CASSLGSTGELFF. The CDR3, as DNA: TGCGCCAGCAGCTTGGGGAGCACCGGGGAGCTGTTTTTT.

The J gene is TRBJ2-7, the V gene TRBV5-1; D might be TRBD1 (6 bases). Germline V gene data show CDR1 as SGHRS and CDR2 as YFSETQ. The CDR3 extends over 15 amino acids. The ends were cut back, 0 bases at V and 3 bases at J, with 13 bases in the middle. CDR3 bases: TGCGCCAGCAGCTTGGTAGCAGGGGCGGACTACGAGCAGTACTTC. Translating gives CASSLVAGADYEQYF.

The chain recombines TRBV5-1 with TRBJ2-5; TRBD2 is a possible D gene (6 bases). The CDR3 has 13 amino acids. Germline loops: CDR1 SGHRS, CDR2 YFSETQ. V was clipped by 3 bases and J by 6 bases, with 12 bases between them. CDR3 sequence reads: CASSSNGGQTQYF. As DNA, the CDR3 is TGCGCCAGCAGCTCCAACGGGGGACAGACCCAGTACTTC.

This chain joins TRBV6-4 and TRBJ1-5; D unresolved. The CDR3 has 14 residues. Germline V gene lookup returns CDR1 MRHNA and CDR2 SNTAGT. V was pared by 6 bases and J by 3 bases, with 12 bases between. CDR3 in amino acids: CASSPRSDNQPQHF. In DNA form, the CDR3 reads TGTGCCAGCAGCCCCCGGTCGGACAATCAGCCCCAGCATTTT.

This clone was observed once. The chain recombines TRBV5-1 with TRBJ2-2; D is ambiguous. Trimming removed 4 bases at V and 2 bases at J, with 9 bases between. Germline lookup yields CDR1 SGHRS and CDR2 YFSETQ. The CDR3 is made up of 14 amino acids. The CDR3 DNA is TGCGCCAGCAGCAAAGGCAGAAACACCGGGGAGCTGTTTTTT. It is translated as CASSKGRNTGELFF. Looking up the rest from reference TRBV5-1 and TRBJ2-2 gives the full variable domain: KAGVTQTPRYLIKTRGQQVTLSCSPISGHRSVSWYQQTPGQGLQFLFEYFSETQRNKGNFPGRFSGRQFSNSRSEMNVSTLELGDSALYLCASSKGRNTGELFFGEGSRLTVL.

This chain uses TRBV6-6 with TRBJ2-5; TRBD2 aligns across 7 bases. V lost 2 bases, J lost 2 bases, and 5 bases stayed unmatched. The germline CDR1 and CDR2 sequences are MNHNY and SVGAGI (reference sequence). The CDR3 totals 15 residues. The CDR3 spells CASSYPSGRQETQYF. As DNA, the CDR3 is TGTGCCAGCAGTTACCCTAGCGGTAGACAAGAGACCCAGTACTTC.

V and J are TRBV6-5 and TRBJ2-7; D uncertain. Trimming removed 1 base from V and 1 base from J, with 14 bases in between. The CDR3 runs 16 residues. Per germline, CDR1 MNHEY and CDR2 SVGAGI. DNA of the CDR3: TGTGCCAGCAGTTACTACAGTCGATTCGCGTCCTACGAGCAGTACTTC. It codes for CASSYYSRFASYEQYF.

This clone was seen a handful of times. The V and J genes are TRBV7-8 and TRBJ1-5; maybe TRBD1 (6 bases). The germline CDR1 and CDR2 sequences are SGHVS and FQNEAQ. Trimming removed 7 bases at V and 0 bases at J, with 22 bases between. The CDR3 sequence is 18 residues long. This chain's CDR3 is CASNGEGGLLASNQPQHF. The CDR3 nucleotides are TGTGCCAGCAACGGGGAGGGGGGGCTACTGGCTAGCAATCAGCCCCAGCATTTT.

The rearrangement links TRBV30 to TRBJ1-6; D unresolved. Germline V CDR1 and CDR2: GTSNPN, SVGIG (reference sequence). V lost 4 bases to trimming and J lost 3 bases, with 10 bases between them. The CDR3 is 14 residues long. CDR3 nucleotides: TGTGCCTGGAAGAGGGCAGTCTATAATTCACCCCTCCACTTT. Translation gives CAWKRAVYNSPLHF.

This chain uses TRBV5-5 with TRBJ1-5, with D unclear. The CDR3 covers 16 residues. Germline CDR1 SGHKS, CDR2 YYEKEE (reference sequence). Trimming removed 1 base from V and 0 bases from J, with 11 bases in between. CDR3 protein: CASSLSPLYSNQPQHF. DNA of the CDR3: TGTGCCAGCAGCTTGAGTCCACTTTATAGCAATCAGCCCCAGCATTTT.

The V call is TRBV5-1, the J call TRBJ2-1, with TRBD2 matching 11 bases. The V gene end was trimmed by 4 bases and the J gene end by 7 bases; junction bases not matched to a gene: 10. The CDR3 loop spans 16 amino acids. Per the germline V gene, CDR1 is SGHRS and CDR2 is YFSETQ. Written as DNA, the CDR3 is TGCGCCAGCAGCATACGTAGCGGGGGGGCAGAAAATGAGCAGTTCTTC. It yields the protein CASSIRSGGAENEQFF. Combining the CDR3 with reference TRBV5-1 and TRBJ2-1 gives the whole variable domain KAGVTQTPRYLIKTRGQQVTLSCSPISGHRSVSWYQQTPGQGLQFLFEYFSETQRNKGNFPGRFSGRQFSNSRSEMNVSTLELGDSALYLCASSIRSGGAENEQFFGPGTRLTVL.

This clone has just a few counts. The chain recombines TRBV3-1 (or the pseudogene TRBV3-2) with TRBJ2-7, with D perhaps TRBD2 (5 bases). This CDR3 is built from 15 residues. Deletions cut 10 bases from V and 1 base from J, with 20 bases between. Germline loops: CDR1 LGHDT, CDR2 YNNKEL (reference sequence). The CDR3 region has the DNA TGTGCCAAGGTCCGTAACCATAGAGGGTCCTACGAGCAGTACTTC. It translates to CAKVRNHRGSYEQYF.

This clone has just a few counts. The V and J genes are TRBV19 and TRBJ1-1; D is unresolved. V was cut by 0 bases and J by 6 bases, with 11 bases left in between. Germline V gene data show CDR1 as LNHDA and CDR2 as SQIVND (reference sequence). This CDR3 has 14 residues. In DNA form, the CDR3 reads TGTGCCAGTAGTATAGATCTGCAGACACCTGAAGCTTTCTTT. Translated: CASSIDLQTPEAFF. Filled out from reference TRBV19 and TRBJ1-1, the complete variable domain reads DGGITQSPKYLFRKEGQNVTLSCEQNLNHDAMYWYRQDPGQGLRLIYYSQIVNDFQKGDIAEGYSVSREKKESFPLTVTSAQKNPTAFYLCASSIDLQTPEAFFGQGTRLTVV.